This TCR beta chain was captured by sequencing in a study of regulatory T cells in long-lasting Graves disease. Study as a whole: Graves' patients who were just diagnosed had used antithyroid drugs for under 3 months. General study findings and limits: Persistent patients had a count of shared public clonotypes (approximately 2,800) that exceeded that of new patients (almost 1,000). Persistent Graves' cases showed lower TCR diversity than newly diagnosed cases.

This clonotype was counted many times. As yet, its antigen is unknown. TCR beta libraries were built with iRepertoire HTBI primers and Arm-PCR of CDR3 regions. Each CDR3 protein gets one entry after TCRdb re-called the multiplex PCR reads with MiXCR. The sample lists about 370,000 distinct CDR3 sequences, roughly 15% occurring once. Time point meaning: newly diagnosed GD, antithyroid drugs for less than 3 months. The TCR library was made from RNA that had been extracted from PBMCs in TRIzol. This CDR3 has 14 amino acids. CDR1 MNHEY and CDR2 SMNVEV come from the germline V gene (reference sequence). Trimming shortened V by 0 bases and J by 0 bases, and 3 bases separated the two germline ends.

The sequences come from peripheral blood mononuclear cells (PBMCs), collected at new diagnosis, from a patient treated with antithyroid drugs. The clonotype originates from a female donor with Graves disease. This chain joins TRBV27 and TRBJ1-5; D is ambiguous. CDR3 nucleotide sequence: TGTGCCAGCAGTTTATCGACTAGCAATCAGCCCCAGCATTTT. It specifies CASSLSTSNQPQHF.